Presented here are 19 T cell receptor beta chains from one specimen sequenced in a study of siplizumab effects on memory and regulatory T cells (dated by TCRdb to about 2019). Receptor libraries were prepared by the immunoSEQ multiplex PCR assay. The clones in this table, taken by TCRdb from immuneACCESS, are in-frame only. Not every clone is retained; where verified, under half of the shortfall comes from an unresolved V gene, and the cause of the rest is unknown. The sample includes around 100,000 clones, with 91% observed a single time. The ten largest clones add up to roughly 2.8% of the sample. Specimen: CD4+ T cells sorted from blood. These receptors all come from a human donor in good health. Some clones in this sample may be carry-over from other donors' samples.

The chain carries TRBV6-5 and TRBJ2-5, with D unclear. The length of the CDR3 is 12 residues. From germline, CDR1 is MNHEY and CDR2 SVGAGI. V lost 2 bases to trimming and J lost 9 bases, with 10 bases between them. CDR3: CASSYAGSAQYF. The CDR3 bases are TGTGCCAGCAGTTACGCCGGTTCGGCCCAGTACTTC.

The V gene is TRBV27, the J gene TRBJ2-1; 8 bases are a match to TRBD2. This CDR3 has 18 residues. Germline CDR1 MNHEY, CDR2 SMNVEV (reference sequence). J lost 1 base, V lost 6 bases, and 14 bases had no gene match. The CDR3 loop is CASRPRGERGRSYNEQFF. CDR3 nucleotide sequence: TGTGCCAGCAGGCCGAGAGGGGAGCGGGGGAGATCCTACAATGAGCAGTTCTTC.

In DNA, the CDR3 is TGTGCCAGCACCAGCCCAAGGGCTAGTTTTCAGCAGTACTTC. As protein: CASTSPRASFQQYF. The gene calls are TRBV6-5 and TRBJ2-7; no reliable D call. Germline V gene data show CDR1 as MNHEY and CDR2 as SVGAGI. The CDR3 sequence is 14 residues long. The V end was cut by 7 bases, the J end by 8 bases, with 21 bases between.

This sequence joins TRBV6-5 and TRBJ2-1; 12 bases align to TRBD2. The germline V gene encodes CDR1 MNHEY and CDR2 SVGAGI. V lost 6 bases and J lost 5; bases outside the gene matches: 5. The CDR3 consists of 15 residues. The CDR3 here is CASSQRTSGNNEQFF. The CDR3 DNA reads TGTGCCAGCAGCCAAAGGACTAGCGGGAACAATGAGCAGTTCTTC.

This sequence joins TRBV19 and TRBJ2-6; no firm D call. The CDR3 is made up of 15 amino acids. The V and J ends lost 1 base and 1 base respectively, with 5 bases between them. Germline CDR1 and CDR2: LNHDA and SQIVND (reference sequence). The CDR3 DNA reads TGTGCCAGTAGTATAGGGAAATCTGGGGCCAACGTCCTGACTTTC. Encoded protein: CASSIGKSGANVLTF.

The V call is TRBV5-1, the J call TRBJ1-5, with D unclear. V lost 0 bases and J 4 bases, leaving 8 bases between the germline ends. This CDR3 is built from 14 residues. The germline CDR1 and CDR2 sequences are SGHRS and YFSETQ. CDR3 in DNA: TGCGCCAGCAGCTTGGGGTCCCGGAATCAGCCCCAGCATTTT. This translates into CASSLGSRNQPQHF.

This chain connects TRBV6-5 to TRBJ1-3; the match to TRBD1 covers 7 bases. V lost 0 bases to trimming and J lost 4 bases; unmatched junction nucleotides: 3. In germline, CDR1 is MNHEY, CDR2 SVGAGI. This CDR3 region has 15 residues. The CDR3 here is CASSYSSDRGNTIYF. In DNA, the CDR3 is TGTGCCAGCAGTTACTCTTCGGACAGGGGAAACACCATATATTTT.

The V and J genes are TRBV7-9 and TRBJ1-4; the D is unclear. Trimming took 1 base from V and 3 from J, leaving 15 bases between them. CDR3 length: 17 residues. Per germline, CDR1 SEHNR and CDR2 FQNEAQ (reference sequence). Here the CDR3 DNA reads TGTGCCAGCAGCTTAGGAAGAAATACGGTGGCTAATGAAAAACTGTTTTTT. It codes for CASSLGRNTVANEKLFF.

This clone was detected once. This rearrangement joins TRBV5-4 to TRBJ2-2; 14 nucleotides match TRBD2. This CDR3 has 16 residues. The germline CDR1 and CDR2 sequences are SGHNT and YYREEE (reference sequence). J was trimmed by 7 bases and V by 3 bases; bases with no gene match: 5. The CDR3 DNA is TGTGCCAGCAGCTCCCGGACTAGCGGGAGGAACGGGGAGCTGTTTTTT. Translating gives CASSSRTSGRNGELFF.

The chain employs TRBV10-3 and TRBJ2-4; 7 bases map to TRBD1. Per germline, CDR1 ENHRY and CDR2 SYGVKD. The junction had 3 bases not matched to a gene; V was cut back by 5 bases and J by 2 bases. The CDR3 consists of 14 residues. The CDR3 sequence: CAISRQGSKNIQYF. CDR3 DNA: TGTGCCATCAGTAGACAGGGATCCAAAAACATTCAGTACTTC.

CDR3 protein: CASSIGLEQYF. The CDR3 coding sequence is TGTGCCAGCAGCATAGGACTCGAGCAGTACTTC. The chain links TRBV14 to TRBJ2-7, with D possibly being TRBD2 (5 bases). This CDR3 spans 11 amino acids. V gave up 5 bases and J gave up 6 bases, with 8 bases separating them. Germline assignment: CDR1 SGHDN and CDR2 FVKESK.

The gene calls are TRBV19 and TRBJ1-4; a possible D gene is TRBD1 (6 bases). The V gene's germline CDR1 is LNHDA and CDR2 SQIVND (reference sequence). The length of the CDR3 is 16 residues. V was shortened by 5 bases and J by 2 bases, with 15 bases between the two germline ends. CDR3 sequence reads: CASSLPGGPTNEKLFF. CDR3 in DNA: TGTGCCAGTAGTCTTCCGGGGGGGCCGACTAATGAAAAACTGTTTTTT.

The chain recombines TRBV5-1 with TRBJ2-2, with TRBD1 matching 10 bases. There are 17 residues in the CDR3. Germline assignment: CDR1 SGHRS and CDR2 YFSETQ. Germline trimming cut 4 bases from V and 2 bases from J; bases unmatched to any gene: 8. The CDR3 here is CASSRTGGISNTGELFF. The CDR3 region has the DNA TGCGCCAGCAGCCGGACAGGGGGAATTAGTAACACCGGGGAGCTGTTTTTT.

This clone was picked up a small number of times. This CDR3 is CASSLTYRGHHEQYF. In DNA form, the CDR3 reads TGTGCCAGCAGCTTAACATACAGGGGGCATCACGAGCAGTACTTC. V is TRBV7-2 and J is TRBJ2-7, with TRBD1 matching over 9 bases. V trimming: 2 bases; J trimming: 5 bases; junction bases outside the gene matches: 7. The CDR3 has 15 residues. Germline V lookup: CDR1 SGHTA, CDR2 FQGNSA.

The chain joins TRBV7-9 to TRBJ2-7; the match to TRBD2 covers 15 bases. There are 16 residues in the CDR3. The germline V gene has CDR1 SEHNR and CDR2 FQNEAQ (reference sequence). V shed 4 bases and J 2 bases; nucleotides not matched to a gene: 3. This CDR3 is CASSSRTSGRAYEQYF. The CDR3, as DNA: TGTGCCAGCAGCTCCCGGACTAGCGGGAGGGCCTACGAGCAGTACTTC.

This chain links TRBV5-1 with TRBJ2-7; 7 nucleotides agree with TRBD2. Germline CDR1 reads SGHRS; CDR2 reads YFSETQ. The CDR3 contains 14 residues. The trim removed 4 bases at V and 6 bases at J, leaving 10 bases unmatched. CDR3 region: CASSPIQRGREQYF. CDR3 in DNA: TGCGCCAGCAGCCCCATTCAGCGGGGCCGCGAGCAGTACTTC.

V is TRBV5-5 and J is TRBJ2-1, with D unresolved. This CDR3 spans 12 amino acids. V gave up 3 bases and J gave up 7 bases, with 8 bases separating them. Germline V gene sequence: CDR1 SGHKS, CDR2 YYEKEE (reference sequence). CDR3 protein: CASSSTRNEQFF. DNA for the CDR3: TGTGCCAGCAGCTCAACGCGGAATGAGCAGTTCTTC.

The DNA for the CDR3 is TGTGCCAGCCGCGGGAGGAGCACAGATACGCAGTATTTT. As protein: CASRGRSTDTQYF. V and J are TRBV19 and TRBJ2-3, with TRBD2 matching over 8 bases. V dropped 9 bases and J dropped 0; count of bases not matched to a gene: 2. The CDR3 spans 13 residues. The germline gives CDR1 LNHDA, CDR2 SQIVND (reference sequence).

V and J are TRBV7-9 and TRBJ2-6; D ambiguous. Germline CDR1 and CDR2: SEHNR and FQNEAQ (reference sequence). V was cut by 0 bases and J by 4 bases, with 1 base left in between. The CDR3 is 13 residues long. Here the CDR3 DNA reads TGTGCCAGCAGCTTAGCGGGGGCCAACGTCCTGACTTTC. Residues: CASSLAGANVLTF. Supplemented by reference TRBV7-9 and TRBJ2-6, the full variable domain reads DTGVSQNPRHKITKRGQNVTFRCDPISEHNRLYWYRQTLGQGPEFLTYFQNEAQLEKSRLLSDRFSAERPKGSFSTLEIQRTEQGDSAMYLCASSLAGANVLTFGAGSRLTVL.